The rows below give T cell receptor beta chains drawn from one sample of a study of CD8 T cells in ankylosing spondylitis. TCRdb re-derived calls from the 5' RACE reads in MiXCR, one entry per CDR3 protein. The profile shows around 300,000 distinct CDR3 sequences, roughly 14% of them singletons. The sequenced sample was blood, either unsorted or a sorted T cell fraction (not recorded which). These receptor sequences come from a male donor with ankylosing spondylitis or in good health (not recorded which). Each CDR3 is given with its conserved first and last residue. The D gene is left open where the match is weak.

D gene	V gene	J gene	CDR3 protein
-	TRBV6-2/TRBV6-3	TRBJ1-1	CASSYTVAEAFF
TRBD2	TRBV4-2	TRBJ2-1	CASSQGGSGRGGEQFF
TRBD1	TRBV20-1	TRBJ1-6	CSARDRANSPLHF
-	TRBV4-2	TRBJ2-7	CASSQDLGGPERTYEQYF
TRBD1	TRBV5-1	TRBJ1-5	CASSLDGDRAQPQHF
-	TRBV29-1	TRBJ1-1	CSVRPGGNTEAFF
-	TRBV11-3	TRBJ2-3	CASSQGIGANTDTQYF
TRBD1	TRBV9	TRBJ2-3	CASSPRTGTDTQYF
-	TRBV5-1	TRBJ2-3	CASSLGTVSTDTQYF
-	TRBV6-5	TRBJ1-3	CASSDWGTGNTIYF
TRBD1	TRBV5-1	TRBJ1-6	CASSPGTGRLNSPLHF
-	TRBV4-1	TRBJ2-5	CASSQESGETQYF
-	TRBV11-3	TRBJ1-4	CASSSQRGQNEKLFF
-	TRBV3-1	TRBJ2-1	CASSQERGFAVF
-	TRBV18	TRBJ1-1	CASSLSGQSEAFF
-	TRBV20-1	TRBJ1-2	CSAAGYTF
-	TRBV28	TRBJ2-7	CASRRGGAMDEQYF
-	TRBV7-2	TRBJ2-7	CASSLIGYEQYF
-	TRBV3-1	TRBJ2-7	CASSRGDIQQYF
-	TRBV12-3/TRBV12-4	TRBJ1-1	CASSLGTVRATEAFF
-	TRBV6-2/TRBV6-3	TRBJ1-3	CASSYPGATWDGNTIYF
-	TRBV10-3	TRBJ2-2	CATRPRLDTGELFF
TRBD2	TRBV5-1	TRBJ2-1	CASSLIGSGGAGDNEQFF
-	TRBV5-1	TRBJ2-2	CASSTQGSGELFF
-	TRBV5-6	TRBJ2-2	CASSALTRGENGELFF